This T cell receptor (beta chain) is drawn from a study of cytomegalovirus exposure and HLA in healthy donors. This CDR3 is 14 amino acids long. V shed 6 bases, J shed 2 bases, and the junction held 3 bases outside the gene matches. Germline CDR1 is MDHEN and CDR2 is SYDVKM. In the PCR, 60 Vbeta and 13 Jbeta primers were used. The data were produced by immunoSEQ multiplex PCR, yet TCRdb's version contains in-frame clones alone and is incomplete. The specimen's table records some 46,000 clones. This TCR derives from a woman between 25 and 40 years old in good health and CMV-seronegative. Sequenced material: PBMCs. The chain uses TRBV28 and TRBJ2-7; 11 bases align to TRBD2. Here the CDR3 DNA reads TGTGCCAGCAGACGACTAGCGGGGACCTACGAGCAGTACTTC. This encodes CASRRLAGTYEQYF.